The sample holds a few counts of the clone carrying this T cell receptor beta chain. This CDR3 has 15 residues. J lost 2 bases, V lost 5 bases, and 3 bases had no gene match. Looked up from germline, CDR1 is MRHNA and CDR2 is SNTAGT. This entry belongs to a study of blood T cell repertoires in COVID-19. Study-wide context: The United States, Italy and Spain provided the acute and convalescent COVID-19 samples.

Produced via immunoSEQ multiplex PCR; TCRdb's table is partial and in-frame only. The sample has approximately 59,000 clones; about 81% are singletons. Sequencing was done on a sample of peripheral blood. This receptor was obtained from a man aged 80 or over with acute or convalescent COVID-19. This chain links TRBV6-4 with TRBJ2-1, with TRBD1 identical over 10 bases. The CDR3 DNA reads as TGTGCCAGCAGTAAAGGACAGGGGGCCTACAATGAGCAGTTCTTC. Its translation: CASSKGQGAYNEQFF.